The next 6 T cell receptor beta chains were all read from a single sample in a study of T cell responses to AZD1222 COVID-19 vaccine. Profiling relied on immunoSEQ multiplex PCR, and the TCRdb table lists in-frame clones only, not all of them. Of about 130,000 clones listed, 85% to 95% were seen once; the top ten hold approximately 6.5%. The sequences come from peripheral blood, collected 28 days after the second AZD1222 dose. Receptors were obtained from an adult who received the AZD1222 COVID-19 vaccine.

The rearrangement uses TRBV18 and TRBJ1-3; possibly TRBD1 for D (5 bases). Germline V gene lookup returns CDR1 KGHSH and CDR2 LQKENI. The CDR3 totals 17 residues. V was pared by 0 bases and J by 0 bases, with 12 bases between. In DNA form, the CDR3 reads TGTGCCAGCTCACCACCGTCTACAGGTCACTCTGGAAACACCATATATTTT. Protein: CASSPPSTGHSGNTIYF.

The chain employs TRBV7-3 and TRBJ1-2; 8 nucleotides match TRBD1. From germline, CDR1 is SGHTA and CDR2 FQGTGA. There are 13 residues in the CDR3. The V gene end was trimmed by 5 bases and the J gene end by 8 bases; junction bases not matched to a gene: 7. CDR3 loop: CASSPKAGGGYTF. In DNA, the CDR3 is TGTGCCAGCAGCCCAAAGGCAGGGGGCGGCTACACCTTC. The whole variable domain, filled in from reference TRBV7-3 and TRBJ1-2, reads GAGVSQTPSNKVTEKGKYVELRCDPISGHTALYWYRQSLGQGPEFLIYFQGTGAADDSGLPNDRFFAVRPEGSVSTLKIQRTERGDSAVYLCASSPKAGGGYTFGSGTRLTVV.

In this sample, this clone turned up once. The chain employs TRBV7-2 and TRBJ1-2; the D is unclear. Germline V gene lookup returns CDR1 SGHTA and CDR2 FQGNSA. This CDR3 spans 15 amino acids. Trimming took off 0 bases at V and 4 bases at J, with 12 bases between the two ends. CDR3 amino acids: CASSLAGGNSYGYTF. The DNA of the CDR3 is TGTGCCAGCAGCTTAGCGGGAGGGAACAGCTATGGCTACACCTTC.

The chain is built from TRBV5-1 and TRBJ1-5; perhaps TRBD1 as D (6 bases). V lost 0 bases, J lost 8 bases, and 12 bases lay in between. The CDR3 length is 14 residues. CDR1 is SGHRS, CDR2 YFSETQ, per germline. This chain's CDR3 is CASSLEGEREPQHF. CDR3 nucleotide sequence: TGCGCCAGCAGCTTGGAGGGGGAGAGGGAGCCCCAGCATTTT.

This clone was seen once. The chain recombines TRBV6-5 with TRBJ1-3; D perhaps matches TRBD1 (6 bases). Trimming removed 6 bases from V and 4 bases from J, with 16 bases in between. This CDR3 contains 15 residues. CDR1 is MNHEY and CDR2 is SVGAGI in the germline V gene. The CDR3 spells CASSARTEKGNTIYF. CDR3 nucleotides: TGTGCCAGCAGCGCTCGGACAGAAAAAGGAAACACCATATATTTT.

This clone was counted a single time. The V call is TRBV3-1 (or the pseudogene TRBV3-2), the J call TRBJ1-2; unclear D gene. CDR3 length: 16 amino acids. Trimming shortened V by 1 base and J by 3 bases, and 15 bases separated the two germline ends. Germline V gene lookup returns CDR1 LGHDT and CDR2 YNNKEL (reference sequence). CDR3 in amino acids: CASSQAAPGIDYGYTF. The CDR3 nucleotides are TGTGCCAGCAGCCAAGCCGCCCCGGGCATAGACTATGGCTACACCTTC.